The 15 T cell receptor beta chains presented below share a single source sample, sequenced in a study of CD8+ T cells in alopecia areata. Investigators isolated RNA and reverse transcribed it into cDNA to act as the sequencing template. Method: immunoSEQ multiplex PCR; TCRdb's copy keeps in-frame clones and lacks some. The sample lists around 200,000 clones, about 60% occurring once. Noted treatment: oral pan-JAK inhibitor, 5-10 mg twice daily. Specimen: CD4+ T cells sorted from blood, collected at week 4, from a patient treated with tofacitinib. The source is a human donor with alopecia areata.

V is TRBV29-1 and J is TRBJ2-5; 7 bases map to TRBD2. J was trimmed by 6 bases and V by 4 bases; bases with no gene match: 11. The CDR3 length is 14 residues. CDR1 and CDR2 from the germline V gene are SQVTM and ANQGSEA. The CDR3, as DNA: TGCAGCGTTGGGGCCAGACGGGGGGAAAAGACCCAGTACTTC. Protein sequence: CSVGARRGEKTQYF. The full variable domain, rest sourced from reference TRBV29-1 and TRBJ2-5, is SAVISQKPSRDICQRGTSLTIQCQVDSQVTMMFWYRQQPGQSLTLIATANQGSEATYESGFVIDKFPISRPNLTFSTLTVSNMSPEDSSIYLCSVGARRGEKTQYFGPGTRLLVL.

The V and J genes are TRBV18 and TRBJ2-1, with 9 bases fitting TRBD2. In germline, CDR1 is KGHSH, CDR2 LQKENI. J gave up 6 bases and V 2 bases, and 5 bases lay outside the gene matches. The CDR3 consists of 15 residues. The CDR3: CASSPGASGINEQFF. DNA for the CDR3: TGTGCCAGCTCACCAGGAGCTAGCGGGATCAATGAGCAGTTCTTC.

For the CDR3, the DNA is TGTGCCAGCAGTGCAGGGGAGCTAGCGGGATTGGATACGCAGTATTTT. This encodes CASSAGELAGLDTQYF. V is TRBV2 and J is TRBJ2-3; 9 positions match TRBD2. With 4 bases clipped from V and 6 bases from J, the junction kept 11 bases outside the gene matches. Germline-derived CDR1 and CDR2 are SNHLY and FYNNEI. The CDR3 loop spans 16 amino acids.

V gene TRBV7-9 combines with J gene TRBJ1-2, with TRBD1 identical over 8 bases. J gave up 4 bases and V 4 bases, and 11 bases lay outside the gene matches. Germline V gene data show CDR1 as SEHNR and CDR2 as FQNEAQ (reference sequence). This CDR3 has 16 residues. This CDR3 reads CASSYPRQDRVYGYTF. The CDR3, as DNA: TGTGCCAGCAGCTACCCCCGACAGGACAGGGTCTATGGCTACACCTTC.

The V gene is TRBV25-1, the J gene TRBJ2-3, with unresolved D. V was cut by 3 bases and J by 4 bases, with 14 bases left in between. The CDR3 length is 15 residues. The germline CDR1 and CDR2 sequences are MGHDK and SYGVNS. CDR3 DNA: TGTGCCAGCAGTGATATAGGCGGAGCCTCAGATACGCAGTATTTT. Its protein is CASSDIGGASDTQYF.

This clone was recorded a few times. The chain combines TRBV27 with TRBJ1-2; no firm D call. V was clipped by 6 bases and J by 0 bases, with 14 bases between them. From germline, CDR1 is MNHEY and CDR2 SMNVEV (reference sequence). CDR3 length equals 15 residues. The CDR3 region is CASSRAGRSNYGYTF. The DNA for the CDR3 is TGTGCCAGCAGCCGGGCAGGCCGCTCTAACTATGGCTACACCTTC.

In its sample, this clone was seen a few times. The chain has TRBV29-1 and TRBJ2-4; D uncertain. V lost 6 bases and J lost 1, with 10 bases in between. Germline V gene sequence: CDR1 SQVTM, CDR2 ANQGSEA. The CDR3 is made up of 13 amino acids. The CDR3 DNA sequence: TGCAGCGTACGATTGGGGGCCAAAAACATTCAGTACTTC. It yields the protein CSVRLGAKNIQYF.

V gene TRBV5-4 combines with J gene TRBJ2-3; 9 bases are shared with TRBD2. The V and J ends lost 0 bases and 5 bases, in that order; junction bases with no gene match: 4. This CDR3 region has 15 residues. Germline lookup yields CDR1 SGHNT and CDR2 YYREEE (reference sequence). CDR3 sequence: CASSLERAGGDTQYF. The CDR3 nucleotides read TGTGCCAGCAGCTTGGAAAGAGCGGGGGGAGATACGCAGTATTTT.

The rearrangement uses TRBV29-1 and TRBJ1-2, with 9 bases identical to TRBD1. V shed 7 bases and J 3 bases; nucleotides not matched to a gene: 9. Per the germline V gene, CDR1 is SQVTM and CDR2 is ANQGSEA. CDR3 length equals 14 residues. CDR3 in amino acids: CSAAHRGPDYGYTF. The CDR3 DNA reads TGCAGCGCCGCCCACAGGGGGCCTGACTATGGCTACACCTTC.

The chain is built from TRBV30 and TRBJ2-1; 9 bases map to TRBD2. V trimming: 4 bases; J trimming: 5 bases; junction bases outside the gene matches: 3. From germline, CDR1 is GTSNPN and CDR2 SVGIG (reference sequence). The CDR3 has 13 residues. The CDR3, as DNA: TGTGCCTGGACTAGCGGGATCCACAATGAGCAGTTCTTC. It codes for CAWTSGIHNEQFF.

The rearrangement uses TRBV15 and TRBJ1-1; D is perhaps TRBD1 (5 bases). Trimming stripped 0 bases from V and 1 base from J, with 9 bases between. This CDR3 has 15 amino acids. The V gene's germline CDR1 is LNHNV and CDR2 YYDKDF (reference sequence). CDR3 residues: CATSRDNGGNTEAFF. Here the CDR3 DNA reads TGTGCCACCAGCAGAGATAACGGGGGGAACACTGAAGCTTTCTTT.

The genes are TRBV13 and TRBJ2-5; D gene unclear. Trimming cost V 3 bases and J 0 bases, with 5 bases left between them. The CDR3 sequence is 13 residues long. CDR1 is PRHDT and CDR2 is FYEKMQ in the germline V gene (reference sequence). CDR3 DNA sequence: TGTGCCAGCAGCTTCTCGGACCAAGAGACCCAGTACTTC. Amino acids: CASSFSDQETQYF.

The chain joins TRBV10-3 to TRBJ2-7; D uncertain. CDR3 size: 13 residues. The V gene lost 7 bases and the J gene lost 6 bases, with 16 bases spanning the gap. The germline gives CDR1 ENHRY, CDR2 SYGVKD. CDR3 region: CAITRRQAGEQYF. Written as DNA, the CDR3 is TGTGCCATCACTAGGCGCCAGGCTGGCGAGCAGTACTTC.

The chain carries TRBV7-2 and TRBJ2-2, with D possibly matching TRBD1 (6 bases). This CDR3 comprises 15 residues. Germline loops: CDR1 SGHTA, CDR2 FQGNSA. The V and J ends lost 5 bases and 5 bases respectively, with 15 bases between them. CDR3 residues: CASSREGVRTGELFF. In DNA form, the CDR3 reads TGTGCCAGCAGCCGAGAGGGGGTGAGGACCGGGGAGCTGTTTTTT.

The V gene is TRBV6-5, the J gene TRBJ1-4, with 7 bases fitting TRBD1. CDR3 length: 14 residues. Germline CDR1 is MNHEY and CDR2 is SVGAGI. The V gene end was trimmed by 6 bases and the J gene end by 6 bases; junction bases not matched to a gene: 7. CDR3 in DNA: TGTGCCAGCAGCCGGGACAGAGCATATGAAAAACTGTTTTTT. Its translation is CASSRDRAYEKLFF.